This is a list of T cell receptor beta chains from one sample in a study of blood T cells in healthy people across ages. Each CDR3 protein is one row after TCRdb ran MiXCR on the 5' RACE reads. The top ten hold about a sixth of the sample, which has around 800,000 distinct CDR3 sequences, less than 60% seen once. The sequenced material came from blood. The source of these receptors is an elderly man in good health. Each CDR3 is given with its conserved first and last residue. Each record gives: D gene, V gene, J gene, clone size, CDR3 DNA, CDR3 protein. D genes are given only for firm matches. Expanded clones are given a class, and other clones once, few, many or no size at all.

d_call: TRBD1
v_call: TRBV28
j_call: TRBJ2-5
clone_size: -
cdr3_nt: TGTGCCAGCAGTATATTAGTTCAGGGGGCCCGTGAGACCCAGTACTTC
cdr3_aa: CASSILVQGARETQYF

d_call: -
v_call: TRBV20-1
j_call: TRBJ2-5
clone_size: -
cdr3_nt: TGCAGTGCTAGAAGAAACGCCGGGATGTTTAGAGGCCAAGAGACCCAGTACTTC
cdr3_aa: CSARRNAGMFRGQETQYF

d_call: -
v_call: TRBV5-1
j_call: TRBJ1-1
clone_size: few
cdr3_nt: TGCGCCAGCAGCTCACAGGTTTTGAACACTGAAGCTTTCTTT
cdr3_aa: CASSSQVLNTEAFF

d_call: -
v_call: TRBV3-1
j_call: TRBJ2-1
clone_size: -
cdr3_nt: TGTGCCGGCAGCCAAATTTCACAGAATGAGCAGTTCTTC
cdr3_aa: CAGSQISQNEQFF

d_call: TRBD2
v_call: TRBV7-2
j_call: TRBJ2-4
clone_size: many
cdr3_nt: TGTGCCAGCAGCCGGACGGCGGGAGGGGAAAACATTCAGTACTTC
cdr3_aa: CASSRTAGGENIQYF

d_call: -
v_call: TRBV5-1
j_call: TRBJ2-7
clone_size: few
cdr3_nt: TGCGCCAGCAGCTTCCGGGACGGGGCCTACGAGCAGTACTTC
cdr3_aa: CASSFRDGAYEQYF

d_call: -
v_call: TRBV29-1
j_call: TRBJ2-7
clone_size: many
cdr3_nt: TGCAGCGTTGGTAGACTTGACGAGCAGTACTTC
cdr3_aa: CSVGRLDEQYF

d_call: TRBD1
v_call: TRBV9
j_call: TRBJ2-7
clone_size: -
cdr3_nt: TGTGCCAGCAGCCCTAGGACAGGGAATCTCTACGAGCAGTACTTC
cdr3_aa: CASSPRTGNLYEQYF

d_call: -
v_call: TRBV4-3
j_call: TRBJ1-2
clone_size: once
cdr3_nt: TGCGCCAGCAGCCAAGATTTCAGGCCTTATGGCTACACCTTC
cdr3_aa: CASSQDFRPYGYTF

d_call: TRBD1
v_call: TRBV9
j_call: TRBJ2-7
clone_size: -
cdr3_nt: TGTGCCAGCAGCGTCTCCGGGACAGGGCCTTCCAACGAGCAGTACTTC
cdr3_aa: CASSVSGTGPSNEQYF

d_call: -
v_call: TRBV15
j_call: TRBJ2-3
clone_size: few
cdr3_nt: TGTGCCACCAGCCTAGAAGACGGTCTCTCCACAGATACGCAGTATTTT
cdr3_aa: CATSLEDGLSTDTQYF

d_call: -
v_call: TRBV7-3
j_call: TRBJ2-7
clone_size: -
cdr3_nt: TGTGCCAGCAGCTTGGAGCGGAGCTCCTACAATGAGCAGTACTTC
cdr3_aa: CASSLERSSYNEQYF

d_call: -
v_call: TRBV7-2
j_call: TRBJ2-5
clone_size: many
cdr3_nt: TGTGCCAGCAGCCCAAACGGGGAGACCCAGTACTTC
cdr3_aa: CASSPNGETQYF

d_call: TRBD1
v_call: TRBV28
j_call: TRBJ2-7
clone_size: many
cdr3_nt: TGTGCCAGCAGAAGTCACAGGGGGCGGGACGAGCAGTACTTC
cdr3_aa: CASRSHRGRDEQYF

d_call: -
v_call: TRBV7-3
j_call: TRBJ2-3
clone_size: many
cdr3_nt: TGTGCCAGCAGCTTAGGTGCCGAGGCTACGCAGTATTTT
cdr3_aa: CASSLGAEATQYF

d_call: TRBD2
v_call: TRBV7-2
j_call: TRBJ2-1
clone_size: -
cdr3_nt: TGTGCCAGCAGCCCGACTAGCGGGATATTTGAGCAGTTCTTC
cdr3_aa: CASSPTSGIFEQFF

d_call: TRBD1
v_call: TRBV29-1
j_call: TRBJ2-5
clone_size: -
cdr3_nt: TGCAGCGTAGAAGCAACAGGGGGAGTTTGGTACTTC
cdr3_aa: CSVEATGGVWYF

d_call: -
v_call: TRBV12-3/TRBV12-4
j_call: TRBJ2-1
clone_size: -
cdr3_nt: TGTGCCAGCAGTTTGGGCAGGGGCTCAGTTAATGAGCAGTTCTTC
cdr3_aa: CASSLGRGSVNEQFF

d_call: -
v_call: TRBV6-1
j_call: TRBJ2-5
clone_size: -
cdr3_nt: TGTGCCAGCAGTGATGGTCAGGGGGGGAAGACCCAGTACTTC
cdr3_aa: CASSDGQGGKTQYF

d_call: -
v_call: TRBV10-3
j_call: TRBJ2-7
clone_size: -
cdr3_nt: TGTGCCATCAGTGGGACAGGGAGGGACTCCTACGAGCAGTACTTC
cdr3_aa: CAISGTGRDSYEQYF

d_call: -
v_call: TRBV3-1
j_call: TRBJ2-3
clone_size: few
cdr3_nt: TGTGCCAGCCGAGGTCCCACAGATACGCAGTATTTT
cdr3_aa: CASRGPTDTQYF

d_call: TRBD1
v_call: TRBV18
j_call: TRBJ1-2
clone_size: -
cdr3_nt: TGTGCCAGCTCCCCTATGGGGGACAGGGCCCTCACCATCTATGGCTACACCTTC
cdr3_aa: CASSPMGDRALTIYGYTF

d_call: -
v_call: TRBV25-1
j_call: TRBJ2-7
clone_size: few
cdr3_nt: TGTGCCAGCAGTGAATCGGGTGGGAGTCTGTACGAGCAGTACTTC
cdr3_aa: CASSESGGSLYEQYF

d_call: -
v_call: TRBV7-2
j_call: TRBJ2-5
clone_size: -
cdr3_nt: TGTGCCAGCAGCTTAGACCAGGGTGCGAAGACCCAGTACTTC
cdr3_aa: CASSLDQGAKTQYF

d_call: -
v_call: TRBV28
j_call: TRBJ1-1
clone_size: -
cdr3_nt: TGTGCCAGCAGTTTTCAACGCAGTGAAGCTTTCTTT
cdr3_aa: CASSFQRSEAFF

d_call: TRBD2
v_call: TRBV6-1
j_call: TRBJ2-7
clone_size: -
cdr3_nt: TGTGCCAGCAGTCAGGGTAGCGGGAGTGGTTACGAGCAGTACTTC
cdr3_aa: CASSQGSGSGYEQYF

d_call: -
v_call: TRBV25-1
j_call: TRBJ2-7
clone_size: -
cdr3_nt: TGTGCCAGCAGTGCAGATCTAGCGTACTACGAGCAGTACTTC
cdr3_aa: CASSADLAYYEQYF

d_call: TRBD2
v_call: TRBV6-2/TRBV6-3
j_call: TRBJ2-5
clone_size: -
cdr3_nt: TGTGCCAGCAGTTATCTCAGCGGGAGTTTCAATGAGCAGTACTTC
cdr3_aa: CASSYLSGSFNEQYF

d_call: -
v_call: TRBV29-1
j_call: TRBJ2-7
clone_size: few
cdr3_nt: TGCAGCGTTGATGGAGGGCCTACCTACAATGAGCAGTACTTC
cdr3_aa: CSVDGGPTYNEQYF

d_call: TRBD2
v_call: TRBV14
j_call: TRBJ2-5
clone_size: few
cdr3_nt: TGTGCCAGCAGCCAGCGGACTAGCGGGAGGGGAGAGACCCAGTACTTC
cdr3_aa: CASSQRTSGRGETQYF

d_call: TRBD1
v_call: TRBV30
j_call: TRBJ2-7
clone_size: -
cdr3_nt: TGTGCCTGGAATGCAGACCGGGACAGGGGATACGAGCAGTACTTC
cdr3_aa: CAWNADRDRGYEQYF

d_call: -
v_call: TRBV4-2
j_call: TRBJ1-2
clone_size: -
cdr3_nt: TGTGCCAGCAGCCAAAGTAAGAGGGACACCGACTATGGCTACACCTTC
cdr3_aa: CASSQSKRDTDYGYTF

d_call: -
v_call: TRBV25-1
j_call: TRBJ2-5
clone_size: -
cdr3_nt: TGTGCCAGCAGTGGTCCTCTATTGGGACTCCAAGAGACCCAGTACTTC
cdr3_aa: CASSGPLLGLQETQYF

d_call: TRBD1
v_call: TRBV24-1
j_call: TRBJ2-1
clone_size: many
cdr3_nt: TGTGCCACCAGTGACATCCGGGACAGGGGGATTAATGAGCAGTTCTTC
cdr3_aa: CATSDIRDRGINEQFF

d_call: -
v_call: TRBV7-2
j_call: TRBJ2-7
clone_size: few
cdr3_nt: TGTGCCAGCAGCTTCGAGGCCCCAAATCCCCTAGCAGACTACGAGCAGTACTTC
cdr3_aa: CASSFEAPNPLADYEQYF

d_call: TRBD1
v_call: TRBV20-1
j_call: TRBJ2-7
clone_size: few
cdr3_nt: TGCAGTGCTAGAGACCCAACGACAGGGAGAAGGGACGAGCAGTACTTC
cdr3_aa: CSARDPTTGRRDEQYF

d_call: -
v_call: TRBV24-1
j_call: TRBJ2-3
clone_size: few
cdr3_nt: TGTGCCACCAGTGATCTCTTAGATGATACGCAGTATTTT
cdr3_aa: CATSDLLDDTQYF

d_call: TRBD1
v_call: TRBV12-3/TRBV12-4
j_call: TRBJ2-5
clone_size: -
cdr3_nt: TGTGCCAGCAGTTCACAGGGGCAAAGGGAGACCCAGTACTTC
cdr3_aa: CASSSQGQRETQYF